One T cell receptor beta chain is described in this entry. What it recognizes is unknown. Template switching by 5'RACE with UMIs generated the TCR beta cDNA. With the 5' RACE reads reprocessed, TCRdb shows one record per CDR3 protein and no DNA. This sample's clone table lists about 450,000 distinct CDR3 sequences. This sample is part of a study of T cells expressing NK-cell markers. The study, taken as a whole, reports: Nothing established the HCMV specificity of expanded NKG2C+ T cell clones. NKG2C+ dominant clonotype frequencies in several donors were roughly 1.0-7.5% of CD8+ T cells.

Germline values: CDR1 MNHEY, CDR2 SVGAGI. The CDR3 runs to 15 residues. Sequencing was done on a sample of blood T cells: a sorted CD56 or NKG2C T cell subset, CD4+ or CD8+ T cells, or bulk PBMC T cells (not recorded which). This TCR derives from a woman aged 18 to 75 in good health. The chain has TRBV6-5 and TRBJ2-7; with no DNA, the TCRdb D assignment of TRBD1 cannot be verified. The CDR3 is CASSYTWTGNYEQYF.